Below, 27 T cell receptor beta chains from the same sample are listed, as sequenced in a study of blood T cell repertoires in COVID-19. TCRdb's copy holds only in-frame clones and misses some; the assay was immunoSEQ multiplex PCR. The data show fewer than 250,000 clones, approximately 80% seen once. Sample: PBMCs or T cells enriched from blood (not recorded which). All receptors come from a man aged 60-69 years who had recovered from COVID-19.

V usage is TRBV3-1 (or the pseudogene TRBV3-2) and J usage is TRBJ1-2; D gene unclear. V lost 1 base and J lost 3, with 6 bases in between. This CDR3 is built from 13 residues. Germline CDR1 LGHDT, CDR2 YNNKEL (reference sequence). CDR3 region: CASSQGTDYGYTF. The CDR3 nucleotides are TGTGCCAGCAGCCAAGGCACAGACTATGGCTACACCTTC.

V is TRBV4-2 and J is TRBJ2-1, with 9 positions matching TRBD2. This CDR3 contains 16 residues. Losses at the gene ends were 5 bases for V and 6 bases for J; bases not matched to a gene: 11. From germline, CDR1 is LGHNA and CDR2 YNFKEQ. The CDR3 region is CASSEAASGVSNEQFF. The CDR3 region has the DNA TGTGCCAGCAGCGAAGCAGCTAGCGGGGTTAGCAATGAGCAGTTCTTC.

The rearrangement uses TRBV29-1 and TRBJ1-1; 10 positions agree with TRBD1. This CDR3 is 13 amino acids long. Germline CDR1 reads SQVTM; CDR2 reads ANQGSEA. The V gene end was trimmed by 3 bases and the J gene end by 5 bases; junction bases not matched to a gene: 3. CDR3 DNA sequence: TGCAGCGTTGATCCGGGACAGGGGACTGAAGCTTTCTTT. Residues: CSVDPGQGTEAFF.

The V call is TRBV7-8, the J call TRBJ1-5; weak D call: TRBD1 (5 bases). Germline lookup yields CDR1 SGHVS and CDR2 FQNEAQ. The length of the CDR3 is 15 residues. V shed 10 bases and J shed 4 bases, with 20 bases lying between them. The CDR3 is CATTVRGGSNQPQHF. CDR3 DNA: TGTGCCACCACCGTAAGGGGTGGGTCTAATCAGCCCCAGCATTTT. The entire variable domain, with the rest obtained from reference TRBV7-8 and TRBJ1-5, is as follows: GAGVSQSPRYKVAKRGQDVALRCDPISGHVSLFWYQQALGQGPEFLTYFQNEAQLDKSGLPSDRFFAERPEGSVSTLKIQRTQQEDSAVYLCATTVRGGSNQPQHFGDGTRLSIL.

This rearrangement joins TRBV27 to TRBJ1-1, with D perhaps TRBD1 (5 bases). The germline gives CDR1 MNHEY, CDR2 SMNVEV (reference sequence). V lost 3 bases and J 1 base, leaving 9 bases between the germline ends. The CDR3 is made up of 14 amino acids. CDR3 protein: CASSLGQKNTEAFF. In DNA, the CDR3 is TGTGCCAGCAGTTTGGGGCAGAAGAACACTGAAGCTTTCTTT.

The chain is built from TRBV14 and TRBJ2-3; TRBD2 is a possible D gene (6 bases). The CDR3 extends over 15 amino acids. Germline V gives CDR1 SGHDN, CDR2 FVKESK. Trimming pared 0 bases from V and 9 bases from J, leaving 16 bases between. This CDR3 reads CASSQDQSRRDTQYF. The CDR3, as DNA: TGTGCCAGCAGCCAAGATCAGTCCAGGCGGGACACGCAGTATTTT.

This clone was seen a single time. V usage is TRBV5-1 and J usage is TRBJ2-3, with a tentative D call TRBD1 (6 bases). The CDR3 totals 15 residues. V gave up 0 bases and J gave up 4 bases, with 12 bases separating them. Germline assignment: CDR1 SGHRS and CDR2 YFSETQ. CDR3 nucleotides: TGCGCCAGCAGCTTGGTTACAGGGACCGCAGATACGCAGTATTTT. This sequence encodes CASSLVTGTADTQYF.

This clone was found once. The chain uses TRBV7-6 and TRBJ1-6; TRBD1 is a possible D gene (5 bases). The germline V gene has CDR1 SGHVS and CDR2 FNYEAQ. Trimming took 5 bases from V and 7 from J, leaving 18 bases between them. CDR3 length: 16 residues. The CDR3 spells CASSPGLSTNNSPLHF. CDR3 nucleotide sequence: TGTGCCAGCAGCCCGGGACTTTCGACGAACAATTCACCCCTCCACTTT.

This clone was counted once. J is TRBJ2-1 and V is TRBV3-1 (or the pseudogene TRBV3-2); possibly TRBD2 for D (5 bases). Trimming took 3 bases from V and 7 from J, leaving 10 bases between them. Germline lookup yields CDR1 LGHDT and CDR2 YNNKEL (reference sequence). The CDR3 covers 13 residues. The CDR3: CASSHSQRNEQFF. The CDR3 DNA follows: TGTGCCAGCAGCCATTCACAGCGGAATGAGCAGTTCTTC.

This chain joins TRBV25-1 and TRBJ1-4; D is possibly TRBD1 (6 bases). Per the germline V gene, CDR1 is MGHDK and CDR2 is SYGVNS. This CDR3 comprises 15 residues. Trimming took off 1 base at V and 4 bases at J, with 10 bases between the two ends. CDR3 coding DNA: TGTGCCAGCAGTGAATTACAGGGCCTTAATGAAAAACTGTTTTTT. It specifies CASSELQGLNEKLFF.

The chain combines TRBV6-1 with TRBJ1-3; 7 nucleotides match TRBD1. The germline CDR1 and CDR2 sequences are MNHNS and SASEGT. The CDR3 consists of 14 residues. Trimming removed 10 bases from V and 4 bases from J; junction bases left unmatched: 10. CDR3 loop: CATRQGFLGNTIYF. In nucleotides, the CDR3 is TGTGCCACCCGACAGGGCTTCCTGGGAAACACCATATATTTT.

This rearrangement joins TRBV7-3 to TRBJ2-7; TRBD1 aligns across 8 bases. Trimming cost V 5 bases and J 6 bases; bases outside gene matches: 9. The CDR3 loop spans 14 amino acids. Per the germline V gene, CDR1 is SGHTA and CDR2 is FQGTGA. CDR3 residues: CASSPLPGQVEQYF. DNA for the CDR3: TGTGCCAGCAGCCCCCTCCCGGGACAGGTCGAGCAGTACTTC.

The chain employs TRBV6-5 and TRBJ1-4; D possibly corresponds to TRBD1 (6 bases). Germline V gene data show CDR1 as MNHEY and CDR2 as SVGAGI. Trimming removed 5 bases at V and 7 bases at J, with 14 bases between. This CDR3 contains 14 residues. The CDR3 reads CASSSRGAGEKLFF. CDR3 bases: TGTGCCAGCAGTAGCCGGGGGGCCGGTGAAAAACTGTTTTTT.

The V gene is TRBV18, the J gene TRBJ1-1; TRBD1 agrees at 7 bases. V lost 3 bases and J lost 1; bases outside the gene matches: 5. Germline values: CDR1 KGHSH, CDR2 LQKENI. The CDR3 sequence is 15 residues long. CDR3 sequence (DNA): TGTGCCAGCTCACCCCAGGGGGACTCGAACACTGAAGCTTTCTTT. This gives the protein CASSPQGDSNTEAFF.

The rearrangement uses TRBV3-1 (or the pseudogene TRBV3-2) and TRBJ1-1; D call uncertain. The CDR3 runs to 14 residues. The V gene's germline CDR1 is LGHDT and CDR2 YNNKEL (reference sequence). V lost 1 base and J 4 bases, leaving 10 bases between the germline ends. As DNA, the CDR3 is TGTGCCAGCAGCCAAGCTCGGGTTATCACTGAAGCTTTCTTT. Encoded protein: CASSQARVITEAFF.

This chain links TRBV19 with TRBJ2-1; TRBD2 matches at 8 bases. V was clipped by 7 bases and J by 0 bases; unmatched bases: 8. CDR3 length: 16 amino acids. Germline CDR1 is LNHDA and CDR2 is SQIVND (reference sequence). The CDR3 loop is CASTRGGASSYNEQFF. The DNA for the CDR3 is TGTGCCAGTACCCGGGGGGGGGCGAGCTCCTACAATGAGCAGTTCTTC.

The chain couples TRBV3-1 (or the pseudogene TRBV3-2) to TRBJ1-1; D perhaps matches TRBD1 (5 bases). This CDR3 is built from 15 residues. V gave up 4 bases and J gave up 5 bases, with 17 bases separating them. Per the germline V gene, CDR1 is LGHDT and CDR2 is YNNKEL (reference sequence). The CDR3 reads CASSPQGTGGTEAFF. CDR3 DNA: TGTGCCAGCAGCCCTCAGGGTACCGGTGGAACTGAAGCTTTCTTT.

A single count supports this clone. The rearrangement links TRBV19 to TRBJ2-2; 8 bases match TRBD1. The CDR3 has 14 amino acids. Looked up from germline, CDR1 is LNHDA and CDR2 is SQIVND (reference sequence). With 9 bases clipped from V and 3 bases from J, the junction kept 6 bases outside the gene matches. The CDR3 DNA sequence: TGTGCCAGCAGGGACAGGAGGGACACCGGGGAGCTGTTTTTT. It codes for CASRDRRDTGELFF.

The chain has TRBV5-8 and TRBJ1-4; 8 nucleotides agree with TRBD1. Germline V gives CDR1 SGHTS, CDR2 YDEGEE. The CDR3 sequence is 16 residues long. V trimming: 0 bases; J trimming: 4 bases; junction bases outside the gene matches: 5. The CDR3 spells CASSLAQGAYNEKLFF. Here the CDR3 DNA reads TGTGCCAGCAGCTTGGCCCAGGGGGCATATAATGAAAAACTGTTTTTT.

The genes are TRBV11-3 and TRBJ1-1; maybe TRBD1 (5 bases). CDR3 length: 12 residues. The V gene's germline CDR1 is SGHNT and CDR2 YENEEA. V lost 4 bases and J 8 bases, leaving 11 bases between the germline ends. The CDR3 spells CASSSGNREAFF. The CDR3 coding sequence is TGTGCCAGCAGCTCAGGAAACAGGGAAGCTTTCTTT.

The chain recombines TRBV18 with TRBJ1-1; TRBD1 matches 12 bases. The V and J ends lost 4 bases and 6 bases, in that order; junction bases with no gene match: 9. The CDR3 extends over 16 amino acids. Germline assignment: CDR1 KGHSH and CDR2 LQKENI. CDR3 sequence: CASSRRVGQGASEAFF. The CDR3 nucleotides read TGTGCCAGCTCACGACGGGTGGGACAGGGGGCTTCTGAAGCTTTCTTT.

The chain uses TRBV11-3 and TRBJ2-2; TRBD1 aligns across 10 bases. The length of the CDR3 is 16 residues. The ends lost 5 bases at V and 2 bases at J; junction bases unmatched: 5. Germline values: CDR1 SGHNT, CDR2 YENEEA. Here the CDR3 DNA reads TGTGCCAGCAGCCCGGGGGACAGGGGTAACACCGGGGAGCTGTTTTTT. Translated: CASSPGDRGNTGELFF.

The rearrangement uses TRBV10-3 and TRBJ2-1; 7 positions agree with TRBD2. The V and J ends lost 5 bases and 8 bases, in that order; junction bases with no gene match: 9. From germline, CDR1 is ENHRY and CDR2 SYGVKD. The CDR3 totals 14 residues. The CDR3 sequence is CAISPGTIVHEQFF. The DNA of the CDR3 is TGTGCCATCAGTCCCGGGACTATAGTTCATGAGCAGTTCTTC.

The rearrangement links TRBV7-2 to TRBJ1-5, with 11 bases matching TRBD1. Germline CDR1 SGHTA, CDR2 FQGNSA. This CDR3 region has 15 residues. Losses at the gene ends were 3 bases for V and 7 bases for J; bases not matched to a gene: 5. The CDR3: CASSFGTGGGQPQHF. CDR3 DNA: TGTGCCAGCAGCTTCGGGACAGGGGGAGGGCAGCCCCAGCATTTT.

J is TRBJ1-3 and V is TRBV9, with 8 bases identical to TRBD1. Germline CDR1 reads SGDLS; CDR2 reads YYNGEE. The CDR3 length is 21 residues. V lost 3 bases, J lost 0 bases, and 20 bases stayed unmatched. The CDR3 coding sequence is TGTGCCAGCAGCGCCAAAGGAGGCAGGGGGCAAACACCTGACTCTGGAAACACCATATATTTT. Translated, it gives CASSAKGGRGQTPDSGNTIYF.

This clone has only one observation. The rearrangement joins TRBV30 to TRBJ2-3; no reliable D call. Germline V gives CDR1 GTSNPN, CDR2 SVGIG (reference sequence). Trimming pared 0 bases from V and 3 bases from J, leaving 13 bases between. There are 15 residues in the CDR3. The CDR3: CAWSVPRYATDTQYF. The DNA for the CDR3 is TGTGCCTGGAGTGTACCTCGCTACGCTACAGATACGCAGTATTTT.

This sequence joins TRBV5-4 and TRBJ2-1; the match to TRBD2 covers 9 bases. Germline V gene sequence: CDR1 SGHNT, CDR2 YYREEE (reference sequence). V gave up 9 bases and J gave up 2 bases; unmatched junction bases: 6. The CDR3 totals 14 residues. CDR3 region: CATKREAPYNEQFF. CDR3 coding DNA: TGTGCCACGAAGCGGGAGGCGCCCTACAATGAGCAGTTCTTC.